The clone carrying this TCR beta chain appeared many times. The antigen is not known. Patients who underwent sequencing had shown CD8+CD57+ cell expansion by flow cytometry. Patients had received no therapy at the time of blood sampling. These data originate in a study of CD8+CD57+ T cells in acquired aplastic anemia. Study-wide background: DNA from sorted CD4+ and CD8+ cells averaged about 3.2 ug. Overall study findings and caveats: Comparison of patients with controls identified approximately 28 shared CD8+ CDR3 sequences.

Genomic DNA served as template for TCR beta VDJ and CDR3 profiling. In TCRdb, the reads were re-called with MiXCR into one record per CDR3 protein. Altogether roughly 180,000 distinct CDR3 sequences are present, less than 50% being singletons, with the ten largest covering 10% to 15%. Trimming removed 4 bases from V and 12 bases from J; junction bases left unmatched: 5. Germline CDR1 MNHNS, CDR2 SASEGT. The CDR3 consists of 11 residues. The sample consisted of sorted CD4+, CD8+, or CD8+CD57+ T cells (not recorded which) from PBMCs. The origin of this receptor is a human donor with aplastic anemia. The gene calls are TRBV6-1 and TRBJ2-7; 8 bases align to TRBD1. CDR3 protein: CASSGGTGVYF. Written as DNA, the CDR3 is TGTGCCAGCAGTGGTGGGACAGGTGTGTACTTC.